This T cell receptor beta chain was sequenced in a study of Ad26.COV2.S vaccination and SARS-CoV-2 variants (dated by TCRdb to about 2021). For the wider study: Donors in the vaccine arm were drawn from COV1001, a phase I-IIa trial of Ad26.COV2.S in healthy adults that was multicentre, randomized, double-blind and placebo-controlled. Ad26.COV2.S was administered intramuscularly at a dose of 5x10^10 or 1x10^11 viral particles, either as one shot or as two shots given 56 days apart. The specificity and breadth of SARS-CoV-2-reactive T cell receptors after Ad26.COV2.S vaccination were assessed by TCRbeta repertoire sequencing. A total of some 30 samples were included in the TCR-sequenced set, comprising approximately 20 Ad26.COV2.S vaccine recipients, 5 placebo recipients and 8 SARS-CoV-2 convalescent individuals. Participants in the trial were split at random into five groups of five each, receiving low-dose or high-dose Ad26.COV2.S once or twice, or else placebo on both occasions. Throughout the experiments and outcome assessment, investigators stayed blinded to trial group allocation. Beyond this particular receptor, the publication reports: After vaccination, substantial breadth of spike-specific CD8+ and CD4+ T cell responses was reported. Vaccine and placebo recipients had comparable non-spike TCR breadth, which fits with the vaccine containing only spike. Spike-specific TCR breadth was higher in Ad26.COV2.S recipients than in placebo recipients (P = 0.0014). The authors noted that total T cell responses may have been underestimated by the TCR breadth and depth analyses. The study was not powered to compare responses between vaccine doses or regimens.

V is cut by 6 bases and J by 0 bases, and the space between the germline ends is 11 bases. Counted from cysteine to phenylalanine, this CDR3 has 14 amino acids. Only the CDR3 DNA stays, 42 bases, in frame from base 1. Per the germline V gene, MGHRA is the CDR1 and YSYEKL is the CDR2. Concerning this clone: Its antigen remains undetermined. No per-base quality is available; no much larger clone lies one base away.

The immunoSEQ Assay was used to sequence TCRbeta CDR3 regions. After extraction, genomic DNA underwent amplification by bias-controlled multiplex PCR, followed by high-throughput sequencing. The authors' analysis ran thus. To quantify the absolute abundance of every unique TCRbeta CDR3 region, sequences were collapsed and filtered. Usable DNA was measured by amplifying reference genes present in all nucleated cells, and TCRbeta template counts were normalized to that usable DNA to estimate T cell fraction. Repertoire TCRs were annotated as SARS-CoV-2-specific by exact matching of V gene, CDR3 amino acid sequence and J gene to a known reactive TCR set. The reference SARS-CoV-2 TCR set was obtained from MIRA and was filtered for enrichment in COVID-19-positive ImmuneCODE repertoires, whereby public or cross-reactive TCRs were removed. Using the MIRA antigens, annotated TCRs were further analysed by specific ORF or by position within an ORF. Breadth was defined as annotated unique rearrangements over total unique productive rearrangements; depth was the summed frequency of those rearrangements. Two-sided Wilcoxon rank-sum tests were applied when comparing TCR breadth between groups. The table comes from immuneACCESS by way of TCRdb, which keeps in-frame sequences with V and J called. Part of the clones is missing from these tables; in studies checked, under half for an unresolved V gene and the rest for unknown reasons. The V and J calls and clone size were taken over from that table, and D and trimming were inferred from the DNA. The sample contains around 250,000 clones, more than 70% of them found a single time. Of the sample, roughly 3.5% is held by the ten largest clones.

The treatment or condition label on this specimen signifies: around 19 received Ad26.COV2.S at low or high dose, single or two shots; 5 received placebo; per-sample allocation not given. For vaccine and placebo recipients, repertoires were sequenced using samples collected on day 63 after the first injection. In Cohort 1b, fewer than 30 adults aged 18-55 years were enrolled at a single site in Boston, USA, between 29 July and 7 August 2020. Ad26.COV2.S was a replication-incompetent adenovirus type 26 vector expressing a prefusion-stabilized SARS-CoV-2 spike protein from the original Wuhan strain. The TCR originated in a person between 18 and 65 years old who received the Ad26.COV2.S COVID-19 vaccine or a placebo. The material was peripheral blood, obtained in a trial of Ad26.COV2.S vaccine versus placebo. Recombination joined TRBV4-1 with TRBJ1-2; matching of 6 bases hints at TRBD1 as the D gene. In nucleotide form, the sequence is TGCGCCAGCAGACCCAGGGGCCCTAACTATGGCTACACCTTC. This gives the protein CASRPRGPNYGYTF.